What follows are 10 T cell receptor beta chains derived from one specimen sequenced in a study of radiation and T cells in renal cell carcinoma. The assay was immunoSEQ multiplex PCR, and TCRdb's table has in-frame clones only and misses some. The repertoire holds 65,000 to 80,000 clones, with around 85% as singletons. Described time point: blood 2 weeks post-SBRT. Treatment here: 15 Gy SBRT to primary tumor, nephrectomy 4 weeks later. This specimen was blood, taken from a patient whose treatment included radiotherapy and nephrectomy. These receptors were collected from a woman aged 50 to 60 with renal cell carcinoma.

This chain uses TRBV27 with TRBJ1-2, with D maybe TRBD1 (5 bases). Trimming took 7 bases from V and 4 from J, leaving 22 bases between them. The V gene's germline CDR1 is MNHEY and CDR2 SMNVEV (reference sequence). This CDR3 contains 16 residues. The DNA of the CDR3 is TGTGCCAGCACCCAAATCTCGGGGGGAATTCCCTATGGCTACACCTTC. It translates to CASTQISGGIPYGYTF.

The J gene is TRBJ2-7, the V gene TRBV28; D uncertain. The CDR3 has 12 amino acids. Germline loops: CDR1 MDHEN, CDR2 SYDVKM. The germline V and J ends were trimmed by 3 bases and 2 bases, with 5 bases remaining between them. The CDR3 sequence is CASSFGTYEQYF. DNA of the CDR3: TGTGCCAGCAGTTTTGGCACCTACGAGCAGTACTTC.

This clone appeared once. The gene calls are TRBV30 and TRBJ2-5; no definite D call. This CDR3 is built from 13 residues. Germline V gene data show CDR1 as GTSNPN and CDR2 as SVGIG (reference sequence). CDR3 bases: TGTGGGGGTGGGTACCGACAAAGAGAGACCCAGTACTTC. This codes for CGGGYRQRETQYF.

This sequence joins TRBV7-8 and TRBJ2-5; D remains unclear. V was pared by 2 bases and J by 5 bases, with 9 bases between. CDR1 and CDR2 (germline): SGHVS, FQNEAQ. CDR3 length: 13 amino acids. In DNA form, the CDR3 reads TGTGCCAGCAGCTTAAATCATGGGGAGACCCAGTACTTC. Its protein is CASSLNHGETQYF.

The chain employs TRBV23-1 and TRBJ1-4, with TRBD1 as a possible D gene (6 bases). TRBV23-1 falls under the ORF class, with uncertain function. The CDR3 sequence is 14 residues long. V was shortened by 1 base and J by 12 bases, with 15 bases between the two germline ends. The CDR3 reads CASSQYTGAKELFF. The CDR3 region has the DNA TGCGCCAGCAGTCAATACACGGGGGCTAAGGAACTGTTTTTT.

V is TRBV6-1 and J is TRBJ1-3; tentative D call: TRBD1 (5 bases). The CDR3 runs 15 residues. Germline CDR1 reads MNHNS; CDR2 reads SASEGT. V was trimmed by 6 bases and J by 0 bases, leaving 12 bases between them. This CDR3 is CASSDGAYSGNTIYF. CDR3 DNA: TGTGCCAGCAGCGACGGGGCGTACTCTGGAAACACCATATATTTT.

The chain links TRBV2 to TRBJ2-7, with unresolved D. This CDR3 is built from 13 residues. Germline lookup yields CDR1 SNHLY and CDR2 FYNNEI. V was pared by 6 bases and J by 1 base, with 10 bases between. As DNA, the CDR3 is TGTGCCAGCAGCCCCCCAGGTTCCTACGAGCAGTACTTC. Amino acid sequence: CASSPPGSYEQYF.

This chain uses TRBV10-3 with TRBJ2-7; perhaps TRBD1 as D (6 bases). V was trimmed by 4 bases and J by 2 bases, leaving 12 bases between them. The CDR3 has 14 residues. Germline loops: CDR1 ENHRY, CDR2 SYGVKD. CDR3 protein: CAISGATGAYEQYF. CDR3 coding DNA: TGTGCCATCAGTGGGGCGACAGGAGCCTACGAGCAGTACTTC.

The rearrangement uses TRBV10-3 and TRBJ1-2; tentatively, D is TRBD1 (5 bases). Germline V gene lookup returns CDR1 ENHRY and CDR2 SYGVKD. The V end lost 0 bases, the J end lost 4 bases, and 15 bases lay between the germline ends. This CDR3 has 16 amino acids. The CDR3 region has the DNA TGTGCCATCAGTGAGTCGGCGGGCAGGGAGGGCTATGGCTACACCTTC. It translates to CAISESAGREGYGYTF.

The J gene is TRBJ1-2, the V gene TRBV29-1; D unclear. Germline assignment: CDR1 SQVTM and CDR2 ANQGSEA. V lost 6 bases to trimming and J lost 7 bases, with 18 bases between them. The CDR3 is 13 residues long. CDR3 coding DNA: TGCAGCGTCACACTTGCCGCGGGCCTTGGCTACACCTTC. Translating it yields CSVTLAAGLGYTF.